This is a list of T cell receptor beta chains from one sample in a study of control samples from healthy donors and cancer patients. Produced via immunoSEQ multiplex PCR; TCRdb's table is partial and in-frame only. The table includes 60,000 to 95,000 clones, approximately 80% detected once. Sequenced input: blood. The receptors shown here come from a man over 45 in good health. CDR3s leave out the opening cysteine and the closing phenylalanine or tryptophan.

TRBJ2-2 TRBV18 ASSDRGNTGELF
TRBJ1-5 TRBV19 ASSIVRGRSNQPQH
TRBJ2-2 TRBV4-3 ASSQDRSGTTGELF
TRBJ2-2 TRBV29-1 SVEPQGDGTGELF
TRBJ2-1 TRBV5-1 ASSFRQASSYNEQF
TRBJ1-1 TRBV5-8 ASKTGKDTEAF
TRBJ1-1 TRBV24-1 ATSDPTGGKAF
TRBJ1-6 TRBV5-6 ASSLWVGVGSPLH
TRBJ1-5 TRBV4-3 ASSQHAGMGDQPQH
TRBJ2-1 TRBV10-3 AISESPGAPYNEQF
TRBJ2-1 TRBV4-1 ASSQGPTSDHQF
TRBJ2-3 TRBV12-5 ASGLVYPGFTDTQY
TRBJ2-7 TRBV6-5 ASRETRGYEQY
TRBJ1-1 TRBV27 ASSVDRVNTEAF
TRBJ1-5 TRBV5-1 ASSLEGVPGQPQH
TRBJ2-1 TRBV19 ASSIVAGEVPNEQF
TRBJ2-1 TRBV6-4 ASSLSSGTNNEQF
TRBJ2-3 TRBV29-1 SAGGAGGPSDTQY
TRBJ2-7 TRBV24-1 ATSDLDSSYEQY
TRBJ2-2 TRBV6-5 ASNNRAGELF
TRBJ1-1 TRBV29-1 SVEGVGGNTEAF
TRBJ2-5 TRBV10-3 AIGGGGSETQY
TRBJ2-2 TRBV7-2 ASSFQGAVDTGELF
TRBJ1-1 TRBV19 ASSPQGAGTEAF
TRBJ2-1 TRBV12-5 ASGLASTSGDEQF
TRBJ2-2 TRBV3-1/TRBV3-2 ASSQPAPGELF
TRBJ2-3 TRBV6-5 ASRRQGARTDTQY
TRBJ2-5 TRBV11-2 ASSIPPGHPWETQY
TRBJ1-2 TRBV9 ASGSGTSHGYT
TRBJ2-7 TRBV6-6 ASGRESFEQY
TRBJ1-4 TRBV5-4 ASPRGGAPSEKLF
TRBJ1-2 TRBV19 ASSMRQGVTGYT
TRBJ2-3 TRBV5-1 ASSARTSGTQY
TRBJ2-1 TRBV24-1 ATSDPRLAGGNEQF
TRBJ2-1 TRBV9 ASSPGGRDNEQF
TRBJ2-6 TRBV10-3 AISERGGQGLAGPGGANVLT
TRBJ2-7 TRBV6-5 ASSYGVSGRSYEQY
TRBJ2-1 TRBV12-3/TRBV12-4 ASSGGRAIEQF
TRBJ2-1 TRBV7-9 ASSPTSGNTDEQF
TRBJ1-1 TRBV5-6 ASSRRGAAF
TRBJ2-7 TRBV3-1/TRBV3-2 ASSQDRGTSGISYEQY
TRBJ2-5 TRBV28 ASSLGRGHEETQY
TRBJ1-2 TRBV6-5 ASSPGHQGYGYT
TRBJ2-3 TRBV7-9 ASSLGPSDTQY
TRBJ2-2 TRBV24-1 ATSDSPPGTGHSTGELF